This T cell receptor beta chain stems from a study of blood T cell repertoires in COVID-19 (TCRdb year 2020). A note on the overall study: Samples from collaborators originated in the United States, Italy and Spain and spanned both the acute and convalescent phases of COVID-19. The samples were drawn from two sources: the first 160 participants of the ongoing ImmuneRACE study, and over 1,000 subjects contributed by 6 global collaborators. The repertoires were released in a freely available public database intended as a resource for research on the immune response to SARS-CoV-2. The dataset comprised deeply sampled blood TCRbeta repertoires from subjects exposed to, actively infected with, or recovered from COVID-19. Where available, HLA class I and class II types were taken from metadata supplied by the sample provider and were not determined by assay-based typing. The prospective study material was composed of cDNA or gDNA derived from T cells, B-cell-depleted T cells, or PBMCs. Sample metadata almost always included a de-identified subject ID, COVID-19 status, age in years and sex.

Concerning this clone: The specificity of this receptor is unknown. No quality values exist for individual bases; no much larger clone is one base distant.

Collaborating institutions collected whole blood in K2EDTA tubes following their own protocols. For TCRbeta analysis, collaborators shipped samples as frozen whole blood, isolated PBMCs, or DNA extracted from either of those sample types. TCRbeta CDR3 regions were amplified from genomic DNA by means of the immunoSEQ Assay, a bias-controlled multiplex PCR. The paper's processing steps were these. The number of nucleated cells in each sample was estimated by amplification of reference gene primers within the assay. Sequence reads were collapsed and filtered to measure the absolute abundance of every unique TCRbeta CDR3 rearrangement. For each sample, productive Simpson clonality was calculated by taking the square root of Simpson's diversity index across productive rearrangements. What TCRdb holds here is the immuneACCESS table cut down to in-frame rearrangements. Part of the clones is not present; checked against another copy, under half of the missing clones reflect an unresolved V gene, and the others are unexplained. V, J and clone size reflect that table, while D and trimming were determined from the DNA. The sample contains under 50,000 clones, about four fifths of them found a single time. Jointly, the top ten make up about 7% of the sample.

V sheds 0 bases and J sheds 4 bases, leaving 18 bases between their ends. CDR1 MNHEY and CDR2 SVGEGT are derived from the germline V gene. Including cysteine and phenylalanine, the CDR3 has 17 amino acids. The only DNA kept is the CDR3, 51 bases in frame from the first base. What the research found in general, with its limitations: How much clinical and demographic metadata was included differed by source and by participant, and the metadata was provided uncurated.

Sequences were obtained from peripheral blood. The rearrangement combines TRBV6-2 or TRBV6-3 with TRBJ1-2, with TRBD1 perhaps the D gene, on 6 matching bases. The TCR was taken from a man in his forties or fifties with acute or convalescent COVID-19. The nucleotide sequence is TGTGCCAGCAGTTACTCGCCGGTGTATCAAGGGGGCTATGGCTACACCTTC. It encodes CASSYSPVYQGGYGYTF.